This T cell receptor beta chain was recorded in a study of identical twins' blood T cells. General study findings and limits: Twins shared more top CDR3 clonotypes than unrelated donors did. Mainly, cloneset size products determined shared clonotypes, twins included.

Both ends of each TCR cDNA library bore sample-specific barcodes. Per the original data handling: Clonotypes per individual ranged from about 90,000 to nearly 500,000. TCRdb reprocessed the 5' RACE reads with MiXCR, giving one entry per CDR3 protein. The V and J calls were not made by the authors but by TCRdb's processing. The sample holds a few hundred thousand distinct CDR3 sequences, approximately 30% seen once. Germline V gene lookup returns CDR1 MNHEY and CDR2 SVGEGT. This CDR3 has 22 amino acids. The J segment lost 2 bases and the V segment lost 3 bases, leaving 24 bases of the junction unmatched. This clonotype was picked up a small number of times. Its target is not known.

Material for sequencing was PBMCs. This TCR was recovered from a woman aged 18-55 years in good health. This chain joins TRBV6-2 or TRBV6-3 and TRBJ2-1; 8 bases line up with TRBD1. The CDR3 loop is CASSYFPLPRRFGTGTYNEQFF. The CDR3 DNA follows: TGTGCCAGCAGTTATTTTCCCTTACCTCGGCGTTTCGGGACAGGTACCTACAATGAGCAGTTCTTC.